The 21 T cell receptor beta chains listed next were all sequenced from one sample in a study of cytomegalovirus exposure and HLA in healthy donors. Primers: 60 Vbeta forward and 13 Jbeta reverse. Assay used: immunoSEQ multiplex PCR; TCRdb lists only in-frame clones, some missing. There are some 180,000 clones in the sample; over 75% occur only once, and approximately 0.23% lies in the top ten. The sequencing sample was made of PBMCs. The receptors here all came from a girl less than two years old in good health and CMV-seronegative.

The J gene is TRBJ1-1, the V gene TRBV6-1; D uncertain. Trimming cost V 3 bases and J 6 bases, with 17 bases left between them. Germline CDR1 reads MNHNS; CDR2 reads SASEGT. The CDR3 totals 15 residues. The CDR3 DNA reads TGTGCCAGCAGTGATTCGCCCCGCAGGATCGCTGAAGCTTTCTTT. Translation: CASSDSPRRIAEAFF.

V gene TRBV11-2 combines with J gene TRBJ2-1; maybe TRBD2 (5 bases). Germline assignment: CDR1 SGHAT and CDR2 FQNNGV. V was trimmed by 5 bases and J by 0 bases, leaving 14 bases between them. The CDR3 has 16 residues. This CDR3 reads CASSRGLPGSYNEQFF. Here the CDR3 DNA reads TGTGCCAGCAGCAGAGGGCTTCCGGGCTCCTACAATGAGCAGTTCTTC.

This sequence joins TRBV10-3 and TRBJ1-1; the D gene is possibly TRBD1 (5 bases). V was trimmed by 3 bases and J by 4 bases, leaving 9 bases between them. Per germline, CDR1 ENHRY and CDR2 SYGVKD. CDR3 length: 13 amino acids. The chain's CDR3 is CAISDQGGTEAFF. CDR3 bases: TGTGCCATCAGTGACCAGGGAGGCACTGAAGCTTTCTTT.

The J gene is TRBJ2-7, the V gene TRBV5-4; 8 bases agree with TRBD2. CDR3 length: 13 residues. The trim removed 4 bases at V and 2 bases at J, leaving 2 bases unmatched. Germline CDR1 is SGHNT and CDR2 is YYREEE (reference sequence). CDR3 sequence: CASSQREPYEQYF. The DNA of the CDR3 is TGTGCCAGCAGCCAGCGGGAGCCCTACGAGCAGTACTTC.

This chain connects TRBV27 to TRBJ2-7; perhaps TRBD2 as D (5 bases). Germline V gene sequence: CDR1 MNHEY, CDR2 SMNVEV (reference sequence). The CDR3 has 15 amino acids. Deletions cut 0 bases from V and 5 bases from J, with 14 bases between. The CDR3 nucleotides are TGTGCCAGCAGTTTATCACCGGGGTATGGCGACGAGCAGTACTTC. It is translated as CASSLSPGYGDEQYF.

CDR3: CASSLDWDRGGYTF. Here the CDR3 DNA reads TGTGCCAGCAGCTTAGATTGGGACAGGGGTGGCTACACCTTC. The rearrangement links TRBV7-2 to TRBJ1-2; 10 nucleotides line up with TRBD1. Germline CDR1 and CDR2: SGHTA and FQGNSA. CDR3 length: 14 amino acids. Trimming took 1 base from V and 7 from J; bases not matched to a gene: 3.

The chain combines TRBV27 with TRBJ2-1; TRBD2 aligns across 8 bases. The CDR3 is 18 amino acids. The V gene's germline CDR1 is MNHEY and CDR2 SMNVEV (reference sequence). The J segment lost 4 bases and the V segment lost 4 bases, leaving 15 bases of the junction unmatched. CDR3 bases: TGTGCCAGCAGTTCCCGCTCTACCAGCGGGAGTGGATACAATGAGCAGTTCTTC. It encodes CASSSRSTSGSGYNEQFF.

The genes are TRBV27 and TRBJ2-7; a weak D match, TRBD2 (5 bases). Trimming removed 4 bases at V and 7 bases at J, with 20 bases between. Germline CDR1 and CDR2: MNHEY and SMNVEV (reference sequence). The CDR3 totals 15 residues. CDR3 sequence reads: CASSYRGPGMWEQYF. The CDR3 nucleotides are TGTGCCAGCAGTTACCGCGGCCCGGGAATGTGGGAGCAGTACTTC.

This clone has just one count. V usage is TRBV29-1 and J usage is TRBJ2-7; 9 bases align to TRBD1. The CDR3 runs to 13 residues. The J segment lost 3 bases and the V segment lost 6 bases, leaving 6 bases of the junction unmatched. Per germline, CDR1 SQVTM and CDR2 ANQGSEA. In nucleotides, the CDR3 is TGCAGCGTCGAGACAGGGGGAAACTACGAGCAGTACTTC. It yields the protein CSVETGGNYEQYF.

The chain employs TRBV2 and TRBJ1-1; the D is unclear. From germline, CDR1 is SNHLY and CDR2 FYNNEI. This CDR3 contains 13 residues. Trimming removed 2 bases at V and 3 bases at J, with 7 bases between. As DNA, the CDR3 is TGTGCCAGCAGTGAAAGGCAGGACACTGAAGCTTTCTTT. This sequence encodes CASSERQDTEAFF.

The chain has TRBV29-1 and TRBJ2-3; 8 nucleotides line up with TRBD2. The CDR3 contains 18 residues. With V trimmed by 1 base and J by 2 bases, 14 bases remained unmatched. CDR1 SQVTM and CDR2 ANQGSEA come from the germline V gene. The CDR3 sequence is CSVEGTGRGGTYTDTQYF. The CDR3 nucleotides read TGCAGCGTTGAAGGCACAGGACGGGGGGGTACCTACACAGATACGCAGTATTTT.

The chain uses TRBV5-6 and TRBJ1-5; D is unresolved. CDR1 is SGHDT, CDR2 YYEEEE, per germline. The germline V and J ends were trimmed by 3 bases and 4 bases, with 8 bases remaining between them. The CDR3 is made up of 13 amino acids. CDR3 residues: CASSSQRNQPQHF. In DNA form, the CDR3 reads TGTGCCAGCAGCTCACAGAGAAATCAGCCCCAGCATTTT.

This chain uses TRBV4-3 with TRBJ2-5; the D gene is possibly TRBD2 (5 bases). The CDR3 contains 15 residues. V was trimmed by 2 bases and J by 4 bases, leaving 14 bases between them. Germline V gene sequence: CDR1 LGHNA, CDR2 YSLEER. The CDR3 is CASSQYLAKAETQYF. The CDR3 region has the DNA TGCGCCAGCAGCCAATATCTAGCAAAGGCAGAGACCCAGTACTTC.

This clone was counted a single time. Within the sample, other DNA sequences also encode this same CDR3. The CDR3 loop is CSVEDTTGGRRAFF. CDR3 sequence (DNA): TGCAGCGTTGAAGATACGACAGGGGGCCGGCGAGCTTTCTTT. The chain employs TRBV29-1 and TRBJ1-1; 10 bases map to TRBD1. Trimming cost V 0 bases and J 10 bases; bases outside gene matches: 8. This CDR3 is built from 14 residues. Germline V gene sequence: CDR1 SQVTM, CDR2 ANQGSEA.

The chain links TRBV4-1 to TRBJ2-7, with a tentative D call TRBD1 (5 bases). The CDR3 contains 13 residues. Germline V lookup: CDR1 MGHRA, CDR2 YSYEKL. V dropped 3 bases and J dropped 3 bases, with 9 bases sitting between them. Here the CDR3 reads CASSQLDIYEQYF. Here the CDR3 DNA reads TGCGCCAGCAGCCAGTTGGACATCTACGAGCAGTACTTC.

The chain carries TRBV14 and TRBJ1-1, with D perhaps matching TRBD1 (5 bases). Per germline, CDR1 SGHDN and CDR2 FVKESK. This CDR3 comprises 17 residues. V lost 2 bases to trimming and J lost 3 bases, with 19 bases between them. The CDR3, as DNA: TGTGCCAGCAGCCAATTACCGCCCCGATGGGGGGACACTGAAGCTTTCTTT. Translating it yields CASSQLPPRWGDTEAFF. The full variable domain, rest sourced from reference TRBV14 and TRBJ1-1, is EAGVTQFPSHSVIEKGQTVTLRCDPISGHDNLYWYRRVMGKEIKFLLHFVKESKQDESGMPNNRFLAERTGGTYSTLKVQPAELEDSGVYFCASSQLPPRWGDTEAFFGQGTRLTVV.

The chain has TRBV4-1 and TRBJ1-2; D is possibly TRBD1 (5 bases). The CDR3 has 12 residues. Germline CDR1 reads MGHRA; CDR2 reads YSYEKL. V was pared by 4 bases and J by 7 bases, with 10 bases between. The CDR3 protein is CASSRGVGGYTF. The CDR3 coding sequence is TGCGCCAGCAGCCGGGGGGTGGGTGGCTACACCTTC.

This chain uses TRBV6-1 with TRBJ2-5; possibly TRBD1 for D (5 bases). The end of the DNA is better explained by TRBJ2-7, so the J call may be wrong. The CDR3 is 12 residues long. Germline CDR1 is MNHNS and CDR2 is SASEGT. CDR3 nucleotide sequence: TGTGCCAGCACTTCCAGGGACTACGAGCAGTACTTC. This encodes CASTSRDYEQYF.

The rearrangement joins TRBV5-4 to TRBJ1-6; 7 bases are shared with TRBD1. Germline CDR1 reads SGHNT; CDR2 reads YYREEE (reference sequence). Unmatched junction bases numbered 7, after V lost 0 bases and J lost 7 bases. The length of the CDR3 is 16 residues. CDR3 in DNA: TGTGCCAGCAGCTTGGGGTCCGGGACAGCAAATTCACCCCTCCACTTT. Translation: CASSLGSGTANSPLHF.

CDR3 residues: CAWSERGPTYEQYF. The CDR3, as DNA: TGTGCCTGGAGTGAGAGGGGGCCTACCTACGAGCAGTACTTC. The rearrangement joins TRBV30 to TRBJ2-7; 7 bases align to TRBD1. Losses at the gene ends were 1 base for V and 2 bases for J; bases not matched to a gene: 5. Per the germline V gene, CDR1 is GTSNPN and CDR2 is SVGIG (reference sequence). The CDR3 runs to 14 residues.

The V gene is TRBV7-9, the J gene TRBJ1-1; TRBD1 aligns across 10 bases. CDR1 is SEHNR and CDR2 is FQNEAQ in the germline V gene (reference sequence). The length of the CDR3 is 15 residues. Germline trimming cut 4 bases from V and 6 bases from J; bases unmatched to any gene: 8. The CDR3 DNA sequence: TGTGCCAGCAGCTCGCCGACAGGGGGCACAGCTGAAGCTTTCTTT. Encoded protein: CASSSPTGGTAEAFF.